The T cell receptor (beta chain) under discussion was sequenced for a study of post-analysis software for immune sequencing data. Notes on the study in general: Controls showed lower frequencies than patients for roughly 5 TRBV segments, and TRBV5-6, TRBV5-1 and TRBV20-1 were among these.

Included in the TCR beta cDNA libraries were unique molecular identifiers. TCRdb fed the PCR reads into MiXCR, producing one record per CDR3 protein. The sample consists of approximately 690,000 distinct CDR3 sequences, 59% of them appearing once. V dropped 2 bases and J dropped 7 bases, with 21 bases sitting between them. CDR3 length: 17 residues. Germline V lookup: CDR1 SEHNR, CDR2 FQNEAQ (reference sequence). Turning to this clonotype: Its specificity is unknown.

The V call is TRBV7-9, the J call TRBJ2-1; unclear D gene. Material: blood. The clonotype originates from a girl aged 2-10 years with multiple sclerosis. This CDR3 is CASSLRRPGYLGNEQFF. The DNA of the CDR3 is TGTGCCAGCAGCTTAAGGCGTCCTGGCTACCTGGGGAATGAGCAGTTCTTC.